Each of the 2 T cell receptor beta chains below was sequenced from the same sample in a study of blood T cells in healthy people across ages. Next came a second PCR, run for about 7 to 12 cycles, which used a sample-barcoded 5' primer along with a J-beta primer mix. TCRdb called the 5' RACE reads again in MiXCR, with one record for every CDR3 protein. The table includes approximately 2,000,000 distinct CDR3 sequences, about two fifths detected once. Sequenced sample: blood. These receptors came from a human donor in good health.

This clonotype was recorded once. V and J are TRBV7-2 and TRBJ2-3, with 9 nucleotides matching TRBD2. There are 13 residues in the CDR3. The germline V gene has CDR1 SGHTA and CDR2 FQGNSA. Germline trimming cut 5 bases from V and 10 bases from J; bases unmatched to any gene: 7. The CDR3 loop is CASSPSGDRSQYF. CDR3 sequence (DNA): TGTGCCAGCAGCCCTAGCGGGGATCGGTCGCAGTATTTT.

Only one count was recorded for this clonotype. The CDR3 sequence is CASSLAVNYYEKLFF. As DNA, the CDR3 is TGTGCCAGCAGCTTAGCAGTCAACTATTATGAAAAACTGTTTTTT. The chain uses TRBV7-8 and TRBJ1-4; D ambiguous. Trimming pared 0 bases from V and 6 bases from J, leaving 11 bases between. CDR3 length: 15 amino acids. Germline V lookup: CDR1 SGHVS, CDR2 FQNEAQ.